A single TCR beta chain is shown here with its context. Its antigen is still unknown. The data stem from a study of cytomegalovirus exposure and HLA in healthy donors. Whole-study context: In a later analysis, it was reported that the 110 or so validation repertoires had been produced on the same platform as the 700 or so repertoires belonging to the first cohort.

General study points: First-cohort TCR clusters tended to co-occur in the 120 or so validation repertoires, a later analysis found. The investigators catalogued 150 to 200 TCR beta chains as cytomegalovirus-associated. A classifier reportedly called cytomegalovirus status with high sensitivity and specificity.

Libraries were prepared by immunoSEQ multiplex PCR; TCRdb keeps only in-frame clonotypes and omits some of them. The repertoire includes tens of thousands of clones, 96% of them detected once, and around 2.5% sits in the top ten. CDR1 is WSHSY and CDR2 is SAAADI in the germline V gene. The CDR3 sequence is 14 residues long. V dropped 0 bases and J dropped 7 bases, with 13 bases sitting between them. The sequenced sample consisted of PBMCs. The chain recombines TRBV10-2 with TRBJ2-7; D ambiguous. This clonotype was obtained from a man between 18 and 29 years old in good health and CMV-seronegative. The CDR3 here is CASSESTVFGEQYF. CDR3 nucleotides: TGCGCCAGCAGTGAGTCGACTGTTTTTGGGGAGCAGTACTTC.